Listed below are T cell receptor beta chains from one sample, sequenced in a study of blood T cells in healthy people across ages. TCRdb redid the calling of the 5' RACE reads with MiXCR, one entry per CDR3 protein. The sample contains approximately 820,000 distinct CDR3 sequences, under 45% of which appear only once. Input material: blood. These receptors all stem from a man aged 60 to 69 in good health. CDR3s include the opening cysteine and the closing phenylalanine or tryptophan. The order of the fields is clone size, J gene, V gene, D gene, CDR3 protein, CDR3 DNA. The D gene is left open where the match is weak. The size field is filled for only some rows; it gives once, few, many or a size class.

>few|TRBJ2-5|TRBV7-2|-
CASSLGRIQETQYF
TGTGCCAGCAGCTTAGGGCGGATCCAAGAGACCCAGTACTTC
>-|TRBJ2-7|TRBV4-1|TRBD2
CASSQWTSGGPGSYEQYF
TGCGCCAGCAGCCAATGGACTAGCGGGGGCCCTGGGTCCTACGAGCAGTACTTC
>many|TRBJ2-5|TRBV29-1|-
CSVGRGSETQYF
TGCAGCGTTGGGAGGGGGAGTGAGACCCAGTACTTC
>-|TRBJ2-5|TRBV20-1|TRBD1
CSARDRGEAVETQYF
TGCAGTGCTAGGGACAGGGGGGAGGCGGTTGAGACCCAGTACTTC
>-|TRBJ2-5|TRBV7-2|-
CASSLAVLQETQYF
TGTGCCAGCAGCTTAGCGGTACTCCAAGAGACCCAGTACTTC
>-|TRBJ2-7|TRBV6-6|TRBD1
CASSSFDRGVCEQYF
TGTGCCAGCAGTTCTTTCGACAGGGGGGTCTGTGAGCAGTACTTC
>-|TRBJ1-5|TRBV7-9|-
CASSSGTEDSNQPQHF
TGTGCCAGCAGCTCCGGGACGGAAGATAGCAATCAGCCCCAGCATTTT
>-|TRBJ2-1|TRBV27|-
CASSFLAAKNKNEQFF
TGTGCCAGCAGTTTCTTAGCGGCCAAAAACAAAAATGAGCAGTTCTTC
>-|TRBJ2-1|TRBV25-1|-
CASSEAGAWNEQFF
TGTGCCAGCAGTGAGGCGGGGGCGTGGAATGAGCAGTTCTTC
>-|TRBJ2-3|TRBV2|-
CASQTLLYTQYF
TGTGCCAGCCAGACATTGCTATATACGCAGTATTTT
>few|TRBJ2-3|TRBV7-2|TRBD2
CASSLAGAGNTDTQYF
TGTGCCAGCAGCTTAGCTGGAGCGGGGAACACAGATACGCAGTATTTT
>-|TRBJ2-1|TRBV3-1|TRBD2
CASSQFWRGADDNEQFF
TGTGCCAGCAGCCAATTCTGGCGGGGGGCCGACGACAATGAGCAGTTCTTC
>few|TRBJ2-1|TRBV28|-
CASSLAGWGTNEQFF
TGTGCCAGCAGTTTGGCCGGATGGGGGACCAATGAGCAGTTCTTC
>few|TRBJ2-3|TRBV7-9|-
CASSPPSGRDTQYF
TGTGCCAGCAGCCCTCCTAGTGGGCGGGATACGCAGTATTTT
>-|TRBJ2-1|TRBV7-2|TRBD2
CASSLKRGGSPLVLQETQFF
TGTGCCAGCAGCTTAAAACGGGGGGGTTCCCCCCTCGTCCTCCAAGAGACCCAGTTCTTC
>-|TRBJ2-1|TRBV7-9|TRBD2
CASSWTSTYNEQFF
TGTGCCAGCAGCTGGACTAGTACCTACAATGAGCAGTTCTTC
>-|TRBJ2-3|TRBV6-2/TRBV6-3|-
CASSYAGNTQYF
TGTGCCAGCAGCTACGCCGGGAATACGCAGTATTTT
>-|TRBJ2-5|TRBV7-2|-
CASSLRFAETQYF
TGTGCCAGCAGCTTAAGGTTTGCAGAGACCCAGTACTTC
>-|TRBJ2-3|TRBV7-2|TRBD2
CASSFSGGRGDTQYF
TGTGCCAGCAGCTTTAGCGGGGGGAGGGGAGATACGCAGTATTTT
>many|TRBJ2-5|TRBV6-5|TRBD1
CATRQGRETQYF
TGTGCCACCAGACAGGGGAGGGAGACCCAGTACTTC
>-|TRBJ1-1|TRBV5-1|TRBD1
CASISTGGLTEAFF
TGCGCCAGCATCTCGACAGGGGGTTTGACTGAAGCTTTCTTT
>few|TRBJ1-3|TRBV5-1|-
CASSLGSNTARSGNTIYF
TGCGCCAGCAGCTTGGGATCCAACACGGCGAGGTCTGGAAACACCATATATTTT
>-|TRBJ2-5|TRBV4-3|-
CASSQVQGRETQYF
TGCGCCAGCAGCCAAGTCCAGGGTCGGGAGACCCAGTACTTC
>-|TRBJ2-7|TRBV20-1|TRBD1
CSAKTGTGVYEQYF
TGCAGTGCTAAAACCGGGACAGGGGTCTACGAGCAGTACTTC
>-|TRBJ2-3|TRBV7-9|TRBD2
CASSLGRGEGTDTQYF
TGTGCCAGCAGCTTAGGACGGGGGGAGGGCACAGATACGCAGTATTTT